These 27 T cell receptor beta chains originate from one sample sequenced in a study of CD8 T cells in Susac syndrome. RNA amounts of about 0.5 to 1 ug underwent reverse transcription with random hexamers. TCRdb re-analysed the immunoSEQ multiplex PCR reads in MiXCR, keeping a single row per CDR3 protein. The data hold about 69,000 distinct CDR3 sequences, with approximately 95% observed a single time. Sequencing used CD8+ T cells from PBMCs. These receptors were obtained from a human donor in good health.

This sequence joins TRBV7-3 and TRBJ1-1, with D hard to call. Germline CDR1 and CDR2: SGHTA and FQGTGA. The CDR3 length is 14 residues. Trimming took off 2 bases at V and 1 base at J, with 8 bases between the two ends. The CDR3 bases are TGTGCCAGCAGCTTATCGGATGGGAACACTGAAGCTTTCTTT. Translating it yields CASSLSDGNTEAFF.

The V gene is TRBV3-1, the J gene TRBJ2-2; D gene uncertain. Germline V lookup: CDR1 LGHDT, CDR2 YNNKEL (reference sequence). The germline V and J ends were trimmed by 3 bases and 6 bases, with 8 bases remaining between them. The CDR3 is made up of 13 amino acids. CDR3 coding DNA: TGTGCCAGCAGCCAGACTGGGCCCGGGGAGCTGTTTTTT. Encoded protein: CASSQTGPGELFF.

The rearrangement uses TRBV29-1 and TRBJ1-1, with D possibly being TRBD1 (6 bases). CDR1 is SQVTM, CDR2 ANQGSEA, per germline. The CDR3 loop spans 15 amino acids. The V and J ends lost 4 bases and 0 bases respectively, with 15 bases between them. The CDR3 coding sequence is TGCAGCGTTGCGGGGGGGGCAACGCTGAACACTGAAGCTTTCTTT. Translated: CSVAGGATLNTEAFF.

The chain links TRBV7-8 to TRBJ2-7; TRBD1 agrees at 7 bases. The V segment lost 8 bases and the J segment 0 bases; nucleotides outside the gene matches: 4. CDR1 and CDR2 (germline): SGHVS, FQNEAQ. This CDR3 is built from 13 residues. The CDR3: CASGTVFSYEQYF. The CDR3 DNA follows: TGTGCCAGCGGGACAGTTTTCTCCTACGAGCAGTACTTC.

The CDR3 region has the DNA TGTGCCAGCAGCGTGGGACAGGGCCAAGAGACCCAGTACTTC. Translating it yields CASSVGQGQETQYF. The chain combines TRBV9 with TRBJ2-5, with 9 bases lining up with TRBD1. Germline lookup yields CDR1 SGDLS and CDR2 YYNGEE. The J segment lost 1 base and the V segment lost 2 bases, leaving 0 bases of the junction unmatched. The length of the CDR3 is 14 residues.

CDR3 in DNA: TGTGCCAGCAGTCAACCGGGGGGGGACAATGAGCAGTTCTTC. It is translated as CASSQPGGDNEQFF. V gene TRBV3-1 combines with J gene TRBJ2-1; 8 bases match TRBD2. Germline assignment: CDR1 LGHDT and CDR2 YNNKEL (reference sequence). V was pared by 6 bases and J by 5 bases, with 6 bases of the junction left unmatched. This CDR3 spans 14 amino acids.

The chain recombines TRBV4-1 with TRBJ2-5; 8 nucleotides agree with TRBD2. CDR1 and CDR2 (germline): MGHRA, YSYEKL. The trim removed 4 bases at V and 5 bases at J, leaving 6 bases unmatched. CDR3 length: 14 residues. CDR3 protein: CASSPRGDRETQYF. The CDR3 nucleotides are TGCGCCAGCAGCCCGCGGGGGGACCGGGAGACCCAGTACTTC.

J is TRBJ2-7 and V is TRBV20-1; D call uncertain. CDR3 length equals 14 residues. Germline V lookup: CDR1 DFQATT, CDR2 SNEGSKA (reference sequence). V dropped 2 bases and J dropped 1 base, with 12 bases sitting between them. CDR3 nucleotides: TGCAGTGCTAGACATCTAACCCGATCCTACGAGCAGTACTTC. Protein product: CSARHLTRSYEQYF.

The genes are TRBV7-3 and TRBJ2-3, with 9 bases matching TRBD2. The CDR3 totals 17 residues. Per germline, CDR1 SGHTA and CDR2 FQGTGA. The V segment lost 6 bases and the J segment 4 bases; nucleotides outside the gene matches: 14. Here the CDR3 reads CASSPLGGGAPADTQYF. As DNA, the CDR3 is TGTGCCAGCAGTCCCCTAGGCGGGGGGGCCCCCGCAGATACGCAGTATTTT.

The V and J genes are TRBV27 and TRBJ2-2; 13 bases match TRBD2. This CDR3 has 17 residues. The V segment lost 5 bases and the J segment 4 bases; nucleotides outside the gene matches: 7. Germline CDR1 and CDR2: MNHEY and SMNVEV (reference sequence). The CDR3: CASSPGLAGAGTGELFF. The DNA of the CDR3 is TGTGCCAGCAGTCCTGGACTAGCGGGGGCGGGCACCGGGGAGCTGTTTTTT.

The chain recombines TRBV5-6 with TRBJ2-2, with 7 bases lining up with TRBD1. V was pared by 1 base and J by 5 bases, with 5 bases of the junction left unmatched. The germline V gene has CDR1 SGHDT and CDR2 YYEEEE. This CDR3 region has 15 residues. CDR3 bases: TGTGCCAGCAGCTTGAAGGCAGGGGGAACCGGGGAGCTGTTTTTT. This sequence encodes CASSLKAGGTGELFF.

J is TRBJ2-5 and V is TRBV29-1, with TRBD2 matching over 8 bases. This CDR3 comprises 13 residues. Losses at the gene ends were 7 bases for V and 3 bases for J; bases not matched to a gene: 7. Germline-derived CDR1 and CDR2 are SQVTM and ANQGSEA. CDR3 in DNA: TGCAGCGGAATGCCGGGGGGGGAAGAGACCCAGTACTTC. Its protein is CSGMPGGEETQYF. The whole variable domain, filled in from reference TRBV29-1 and TRBJ2-5, reads SAVISQKPSRDICQRGTSLTIQCQVDSQVTMMFWYRQQPGQSLTLIATANQGSEATYESGFVIDKFPISRPNLTFSTLTVSNMSPEDSSIYLCSGMPGGEETQYFGPGTRLLVL.

The chain carries TRBV10-2 and TRBJ1-2; D possibly corresponds to TRBD1 (6 bases). The germline V and J ends were trimmed by 4 bases and 3 bases, with 18 bases remaining between them. Germline V gene data show CDR1 as WSHSY and CDR2 as SAAADI. The CDR3 totals 16 residues. The CDR3 reads CASSGIVGGADYGYTF. In nucleotides, the CDR3 is TGCGCCAGCAGTGGAATAGTCGGGGGCGCGGACTATGGCTACACCTTC.

This chain joins TRBV9 and TRBJ2-1; D remains ambiguous. Germline V gives CDR1 SGDLS, CDR2 YYNGEE. V was cut by 0 bases and J by 0 bases, with 4 bases left in between. This CDR3 spans 14 amino acids. The CDR3 DNA reads TGTGCCAGCAGCGTAGGGGTCTCCTACAATGAGCAGTTCTTC. It is translated as CASSVGVSYNEQFF. Based on the CDR3 plus reference TRBV9 and TRBJ2-1, the full variable domain is DSGVTQTPKHLITATGQRVTLRCSPRSGDLSVYWYQQSLDQGLQFLIQYYNGEERAKGNILERFSAQQFPDLHSELNLSSLELGDSALYFCASSVGVSYNEQFFGPGTRLTVL.

V gene TRBV10-3 combines with J gene TRBJ2-7; D unresolved. V was cut by 5 bases and J by 6 bases, with 14 bases left in between. Germline-derived CDR1 and CDR2 are ENHRY and SYGVKD. This CDR3 comprises 13 residues. The CDR3 loop is CAISPSKTREQYF. The CDR3 DNA reads as TGTGCCATCAGTCCCTCCAAGACGCGCGAGCAGTACTTC.

This chain connects TRBV2 to TRBJ2-5; TRBD1 agrees at 8 bases. CDR1 SNHLY and CDR2 FYNNEI come from the germline V gene. V dropped 5 bases and J dropped 1; count of bases not matched to a gene: 6. This CDR3 comprises 15 residues. The CDR3 bases are TGTGCCAGCAGTTTACCTACAGGGGGCCAAGAGACCCAGTACTTC. Its protein is CASSLPTGGQETQYF. Drawing the rest from reference TRBV2 and TRBJ2-5, the complete variable domain is EPEVTQTPSHQVTQMGQEVILRCVPISNHLYFYWYRQILGQKVEFLVSFYNNEISEKSEIFDDQFSVERPDGSNFTLKIRSTKLEDSAMYFCASSLPTGGQETQYFGPGTRLLVL.

CDR3 bases: TGTGCCAGCTCACCACCACAGGGGAGGCCCTACAATGAGCAGTTCTTC. Protein sequence: CASSPPQGRPYNEQFF. J is TRBJ2-1 and V is TRBV18, with D maybe TRBD1 (7 bases). V was shortened by 0 bases and J by 2 bases, with 11 bases between the two germline ends. The CDR3 runs to 16 residues. Germline values: CDR1 KGHSH, CDR2 LQKENI.

The rearrangement joins TRBV14 to TRBJ1-2, with a possible D match to TRBD1 (5 bases). With 3 bases removed from V and 3 bases from J, the gap between germline ends came to 20 bases. The CDR3 runs to 17 residues. The V gene's germline CDR1 is SGHDN and CDR2 FVKESK. CDR3 sequence: CASSHALGWGSYYGYTF. Here the CDR3 DNA reads TGTGCCAGCAGCCACGCTTTGGGCTGGGGCTCTTACTATGGCTACACCTTC.

The V call is TRBV21-1, the J call TRBJ2-7; no check of the table's D call, TRBD1, against the DNA was made. TRBV21-1 is a pseudogene locus. The CDR3 is 15 residues long. The CDR3: CASSKARDTSYEQYV. Written as DNA, the CDR3 is TGTGCCAGCAGCAAAGCGAGGGACACCTCCTACGAGCAGTACGTC.

V and J are TRBV5-1 and TRBJ2-1; tentatively, D is TRBD1 (6 bases). V lost 3 bases to trimming and J lost 3 bases, with 13 bases between them. The CDR3 runs 15 residues. Germline V gene lookup returns CDR1 SGHRS and CDR2 YFSETQ. The chain's CDR3 is CASSSDRDGYNEQFF. The CDR3 bases are TGCGCCAGCAGCTCGGACAGAGATGGCTACAATGAGCAGTTCTTC. Full variable domain (missing parts from reference TRBV5-1 and TRBJ2-1): KAGVTQTPRYLIKTRGQQVTLSCSPISGHRSVSWYQQTPGQGLQFLFEYFSETQRNKGNFPGRFSGRQFSNSRSEMNVSTLELGDSALYLCASSSDRDGYNEQFFGPGTRLTVL.

V usage is TRBV30 and J usage is TRBJ1-1, with 7 bases that match TRBD1. Per the germline V gene, CDR1 is GTSNPN and CDR2 is SVGIG (reference sequence). V shed 4 bases, J shed 1 base, and the junction held 6 bases outside the gene matches. The CDR3 is made up of 14 amino acids. CDR3 sequence: CAWNPGQWNTEAFF. CDR3 nucleotides: TGTGCCTGGAACCCGGGACAGTGGAACACTGAAGCTTTCTTT.

The CDR3 protein is CASSYDGANYGYTF. The CDR3, as DNA: TGTGCCAGCAGTTACGACGGAGCTAACTATGGCTACACCTTC. The chain is built from TRBV6-5 and TRBJ1-2; no reliable D call. Germline values: CDR1 MNHEY, CDR2 SVGAGI. The ends were cut back, 2 bases at V and 0 bases at J, with 7 bases in the middle. This CDR3 comprises 14 residues.

This clonotype appeared once. The chain has TRBV6-6 and TRBJ2-7; no definite D call. This CDR3 region has 13 residues. The germline CDR1 and CDR2 sequences are MNHNY and SVGAGI (reference sequence). V was trimmed by 0 bases and J by 4 bases, leaving 7 bases between them. The CDR3: CASSYSVSYEQYV. The DNA of the CDR3 is TGTGCCAGCAGTTACTCCGTCTCTTACGAGCAGTACGTC.

This clonotype was recorded once. V gene TRBV12-3 or TRBV12-4 combines with J gene TRBJ2-1; 8 bases match TRBD1. This CDR3 region has 14 residues. V gave up 8 bases and J gave up 3 bases; unmatched junction bases: 6. The CDR3 sequence: CASCGQGLYNEQFF. In DNA form, the CDR3 reads TGTGCCAGCTGCGGACAGGGTCTCTACAATGAGCAGTTCTTC.

V gene TRBV23-1 combines with J gene TRBJ1-1, with D maybe TRBD1 (6 bases). TRBV23-1 is given ORF status, its function remaining uncertain. This CDR3 has 12 amino acids. V was pared by 9 bases and J by 4 bases, with 12 bases between. CDR3 in amino acids: CARRGGITEAFF. The CDR3, as DNA: TGCGCCAGGAGGGGGGGTATCACTGAAGCTTTCTTT.

V usage is TRBV13 and J usage is TRBJ2-2; 7 bases line up with TRBD1. Germline V gene lookup returns CDR1 PRHDT and CDR2 FYEKMQ (reference sequence). CDR3 length: 12 residues. The ends lost 5 bases at V and 12 bases at J; junction bases unmatched: 6. CDR3 bases: TGTGCCAGCAGCCCGGACAGGTCGAAGCTGTTTTTT. As protein: CASSPDRSKLFF.

The chain links TRBV9 to TRBJ2-2; D is unresolved. CDR3 length equals 12 residues. Germline lookup yields CDR1 SGDLS and CDR2 YYNGEE. Trimming left V 2 bases short and J 5 bases short, with 4 bases between. CDR3 bases: TGTGCCAGCAGCGTCAAAACCGGGGAGCTGTTTTTT. Its protein product is CASSVKTGELFF.